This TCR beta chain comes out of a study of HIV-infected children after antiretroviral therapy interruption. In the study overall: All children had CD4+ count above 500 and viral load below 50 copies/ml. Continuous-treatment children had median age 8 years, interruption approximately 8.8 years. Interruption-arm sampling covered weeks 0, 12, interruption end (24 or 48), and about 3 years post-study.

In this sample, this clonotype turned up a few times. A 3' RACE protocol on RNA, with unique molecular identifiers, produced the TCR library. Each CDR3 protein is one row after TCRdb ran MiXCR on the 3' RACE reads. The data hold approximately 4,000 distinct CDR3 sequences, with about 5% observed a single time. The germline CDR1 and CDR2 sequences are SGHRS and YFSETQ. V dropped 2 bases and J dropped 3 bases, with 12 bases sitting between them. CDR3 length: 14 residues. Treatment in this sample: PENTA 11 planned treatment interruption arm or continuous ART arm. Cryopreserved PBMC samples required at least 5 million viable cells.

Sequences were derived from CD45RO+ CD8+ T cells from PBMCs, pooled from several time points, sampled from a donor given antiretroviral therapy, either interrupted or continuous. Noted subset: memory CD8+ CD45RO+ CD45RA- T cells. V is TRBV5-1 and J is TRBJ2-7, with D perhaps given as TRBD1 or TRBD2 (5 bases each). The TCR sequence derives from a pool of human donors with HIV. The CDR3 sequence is CASSFRGRHYEQYF. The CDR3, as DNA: TGCGCCAGCAGCTTCCGGGGCAGGCACTACGAGCAGTACTTC.